This TCR beta chain was profiled in a study of neurological immune-mediated disorders. Regarding the study as a whole: Patients with HTLV-1-associated myelopathy had the highest level of TCR clonal expansion, whereas patients with multiple sclerosis had the lowest level, falling beneath the level found in healthy controls.

The ends were cut back, 0 bases at V and 8 bases at J, with 14 bases in the middle. This CDR3 comprises 15 residues. Germline V gene data show CDR1 as LGHNA and CDR2 as YSLEER. This clonotype was observed many times. The antigen is not known. The cDNA came from 5'RACE, which used 10-nucleotide random UMIs. TCRdb reanalysed the 5' RACE reads using MiXCR and keeps one entry per CDR3 protein. The top ten clones hold around 1.2% of a sample with about 120,000 distinct CDR3 sequences, roughly 3.1% of them seen once. The receptor was isolated from a woman under 40 with multiple sclerosis. The chain has TRBV4-3 and TRBJ2-4; D possibly uses TRBD1 or TRBD2 (5 bases each). Sequenced material: PBMCs. CDR3 residues: CASSQDEPRGDIQYF. CDR3 in DNA: TGCGCCAGCAGCCAAGATGAACCCCGAGGGGACATTCAGTACTTC.